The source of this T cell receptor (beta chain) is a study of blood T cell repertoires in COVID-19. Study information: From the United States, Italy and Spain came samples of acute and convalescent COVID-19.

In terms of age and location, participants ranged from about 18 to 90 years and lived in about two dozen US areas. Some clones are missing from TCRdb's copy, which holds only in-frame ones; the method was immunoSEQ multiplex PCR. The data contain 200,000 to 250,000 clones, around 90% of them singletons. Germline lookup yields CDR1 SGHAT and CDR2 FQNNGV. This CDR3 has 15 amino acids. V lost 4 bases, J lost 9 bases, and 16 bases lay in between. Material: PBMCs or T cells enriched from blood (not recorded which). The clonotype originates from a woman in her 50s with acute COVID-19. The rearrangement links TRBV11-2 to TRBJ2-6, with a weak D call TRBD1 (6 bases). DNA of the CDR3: TGTGCCAGCAGCTCACTCAGGGGTACAAGCAACGTCCTGACTTTC. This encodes CASSSLRGTSNVLTF.